Listed below are T cell receptor beta chains from one sample, sequenced in a study of response to subunit inactivated influenza vaccine. TCRdb independently ran MiXCR on the RT-PCR reads; one entry per CDR3 protein. The sample includes roughly 150,000 distinct CDR3 sequences, around 9.9% of them seen just once. The specimen was non-naive T cells sorted from PBMCs, collected more than 35 days after vaccination. The receptor source for this set is a man aged 45 to 65 who received an inactivated influenza vaccine. The CDR3 runs from the conserved cysteine through the conserved F or W.

TRBV4-3 CASSTDRGSYNEQFF
TRBV7-2 CASSLVHRDNEQFF
TRBV7-2 CASSLETGDDEQYF
TRBV5-6 CASSFQHRITDTQYF
TRBV14 CASRLLGGAHEQFF
TRBV30 CAWSRDSYNEQFF
TRBV7-9 CASSSRTSGPYNEQFF
TRBV28 CASGEDSQETQYF
TRBV7-2 CASSLARGTGETQYF
TRBV20-1 CSAVRDGGTAETQYF
TRBV3-1 CASSQEESRQYF
TRBV28 CASSLNLWDYHGETQYF
TRBV4-3 CASSPKPTGEGGETQYF
TRBV7-2 CASSLAGGTGELFF
TRBV20-1 CSARELGTGSNQPQHF
TRBV15 CATSRDGALNEKLFF
TRBV5-6 CASSAGTGLSYNEQFF
TRBV7-2 CASSLDVVAGGTQYF
TRBV5-1 CASKEGTGPFGAFF
TRBV3-1 CASSQGRALNTDTQYF
TRBV20-1 CSARGLAGGNSYEQYF
TRBV19 CASSTSPSSYNEQFF
TRBV28 CASSLGRQNTEAFF
TRBV24-1 CATSDLRDRDTQYF
TRBV6-2/TRBV6-3 CASRTKTGQGAGTDTQYF
TRBV4-2 CASSQADGGGDTEAFF
TRBV4-2 CASSKTSASTDTQYF
TRBV6-5 CASSYGIAGRADTQYF
TRBV20-1 CSARVPGANVLTF
TRBV28 CASSLSLGPPPQHF
TRBV28 CASSIAVKRLDGETQYF
TRBV12-3/TRBV12-4 CASSPGTANQPQHF
TRBV5-1 CASSLAYGGGMNTEAFF
TRBV4-2 CASSQERLSWNEQFF
TRBV3-1 CASSLRRAMGDSPLHF
TRBV20-1 CSATDRGNYGYTF
TRBV4-3 CASSRSPGSGEQYF
TRBV12-3/TRBV12-4 CASSLRSQAAHEQYF
TRBV3-1 CASSSSGAAGDTQYF
TRBV10-2 CASSVQSSSNEQFF
TRBV20-1 CSAWDTATNEKLFF